This T cell receptor (beta chain) was identified in a study of CD4 T cells in relation to SARS-CoV-2 and coronaviruses. Study summary: ViraFEST: approximately 10-day antigen culture of PBMCs, then TCR beta CDR3 sequencing.

This clone was seen once. Its specificity is not known. The unexposed donors gave CD4+ T cells in about 2011-2018, prior to COVID-19. Isolation of CD4+ T cells took place after less than 13 days in culture. Study-wide results and caveats: Around 60% of donors had memory CD4+ clonotypes crossrecognizing SARS-CoV-2 and common cold coronavirus spike.

Produced via immunoSEQ multiplex PCR; TCRdb's table is partial and in-frame only. Here the sample spans about 11,000 clones, around 83% being singletons. Germline loops: CDR1 MNHEY, CDR2 SVGAGI. V lost 2 bases to trimming and J lost 4 bases, with 14 bases between them. The CDR3 has 15 amino acids. Sequencing input: CD4+ T cells from PBMCs, cultured in vitro. This TCR was recovered from a human donor in good health. The genes are TRBV6-5 and TRBJ1-2; TRBD1 is a possible D gene (5 bases). DNA of the CDR3: TGTGCCAGCAGTTACGGGGCAGGTGATCTCTATGGCTACACCTTC. It yields the protein CASSYGAGDLYGYTF.